These 17 T cell receptor beta chains were all obtained from the same sample, sequenced in a study of radiotherapy plus CTLA-4 blockade in lung cancer (dated by TCRdb to 2016 to 2019). The library was produced with the immunoSEQ multiplex PCR assay. TCRdb retrieved this table from immuneACCESS and kept in-frame rearrangements only. Not all clones are present; in checked studies, unresolved V genes account for under half, and no reason is known for the remainder. This sample gives approximately 72,000 clones in total; around four fifths of them show up just once. The ten largest clones take up under 9% of the sample. Specimen: peripheral blood, collected from a patient treated with radiotherapy plus ipilimumab. The receptor set was obtained from a human donor with non-small cell lung cancer who had a complete response to radiotherapy plus ipilimumab.

V usage is TRBV18 and J usage is TRBJ1-1; D gene unclear. Trimming pared 5 bases from V and 10 bases from J, leaving 23 bases between. From germline, CDR1 is KGHSH and CDR2 LQKENI. CDR3 size: 15 residues. CDR3 amino acids: CASSGGSVFDSGAFF. As DNA, the CDR3 is TGTGCCAGCTCAGGCGGCAGTGTCTTCGATAGTGGAGCTTTCTTT.

This sequence joins TRBV28 and TRBJ1-4; D gene ambiguous. Trimming removed 2 bases at V and 5 bases at J, with 12 bases between. This CDR3 contains 15 residues. Germline CDR1 is MDHEN and CDR2 is SYDVKM. CDR3: CASSLPGPKNEKLFF. DNA for the CDR3: TGTGCCAGCAGTTTACCCGGACCTAAAAATGAAAAACTGTTTTTT.

This sequence joins TRBV12-5 and TRBJ2-3; D remains ambiguous. The length of the CDR3 is 14 residues. Trimming removed 3 bases at V and 3 bases at J, with 10 bases between. Germline V lookup: CDR1 LGHNT, CDR2 FRNRAP. CDR3 loop: CASGFPGLTDTQYF. CDR3 coding DNA: TGTGCTAGTGGTTTCCCCGGGCTTACAGATACGCAGTATTTT.

This clone showed up just a few times. V gene TRBV5-1 combines with J gene TRBJ1-1, with D uncertain. The CDR3 covers 14 residues. Germline V gives CDR1 SGHRS, CDR2 YFSETQ. Trimming removed 3 bases at V and 1 base at J, with 10 bases between. Here the CDR3 DNA reads TGCGCCAGCAGCTCGGCCAAGGGGAACACTGAAGCTTTCTTT. As protein: CASSSAKGNTEAFF.

This rearrangement joins TRBV19 to TRBJ1-1, with TRBD1 as a possible D gene (6 bases). Germline V gives CDR1 LNHDA, CDR2 SQIVND (reference sequence). CDR3 size: 16 residues. Trimming removed 2 bases from V and 0 bases from J, with 13 bases in between. The CDR3 DNA is TGTGCCAGTAGTATACGCGCAGGGGTAATGAACACTGAAGCTTTCTTT. Translating it yields CASSIRAGVMNTEAFF.

The chain couples TRBV5-1 to TRBJ1-4; 7 nucleotides align to TRBD1. The CDR3 is 14 residues long. V shed 0 bases and J 7 bases; nucleotides not matched to a gene: 3. Germline CDR1 reads SGHRS; CDR2 reads YFSETQ. In nucleotides, the CDR3 is TGCGCCAGCAGCTTGGACAGGGGAGGTGAAAAACTGTTTTTT. This gives the protein CASSLDRGGEKLFF.

The chain employs TRBV5-8 and TRBJ2-7; no reliable D call. The CDR3 has 13 residues. Between the trimmed V and J ends, which lost 2 bases and 0 bases, there was a span of 6 bases. CDR1 SGHTS and CDR2 YDEGEE come from the germline V gene. The CDR3 protein is CASSFRSSYEQYV. CDR3 bases: TGTGCCAGCAGCTTCCGGAGCTCCTACGAGCAGTACGTC.

This clone was seen many times. The chain carries TRBV7-2 and TRBJ2-1, with a possible D match to TRBD1 (7 bases). The germline V gene has CDR1 SGHTA and CDR2 FQGNSA. Trimming stripped 5 bases from V and 2 bases from J, with 13 bases between. This CDR3 is built from 15 residues. The CDR3 is CASSLDREAYNEQFF. The CDR3 region has the DNA TGTGCCAGCAGCCTCGACAGGGAGGCCTACAATGAGCAGTTCTTC.

V usage is TRBV5-8 and J usage is TRBJ1-2; 8 bases fit TRBD1. This CDR3 is built from 16 residues. V trimming: 0 bases; J trimming: 4 bases; junction bases outside the gene matches: 8. Germline V CDR1 and CDR2: SGHTS, YDEGEE. The CDR3 here is CASSLGGTGPAYGYTF. In nucleotides, the CDR3 is TGTGCCAGCAGCTTGGGGGGGACAGGCCCGGCCTATGGCTACACCTTC.

This rearrangement joins TRBV29-1 to TRBJ2-5; no reliable D call. With 7 bases removed from V and 4 bases from J, the gap between germline ends came to 7 bases. The CDR3 sequence is 10 residues long. The germline V gene encodes CDR1 SQVTM and CDR2 ANQGSEA. CDR3 bases: TGCAGCGCCAAGGTAGAGACCCAGTACTTC. It codes for CSAKVETQYF.

Of note for this clone: A junction boundary mismatches the germline segment, possibly from a read error. The chain couples TRBV18 to TRBJ1-2; the D is unclear. Germline loops: CDR1 KGHSH, CDR2 LQKENI. The CDR3 runs 11 residues. CDR3 amino acids: CASSQEGNRRF. The DNA of the CDR3 is TGTGCCAGCTCACAGGAAGGGAACAGACGCTTC.

The chain uses TRBV5-6 and TRBJ1-2, with 7 nucleotides matching TRBD1. Germline assignment: CDR1 SGHDT and CDR2 YYEEEE. With V trimmed by 4 bases and J by 3 bases, 3 bases remained unmatched. This CDR3 contains 13 residues. DNA of the CDR3: TGTGCCAGCAGCCCCGGACAGGACTATGGCTACACCTTC. Translation: CASSPGQDYGYTF.

This clone appeared a single time. A much larger clone lies one base from this, so it may be a read error. The V and J genes are TRBV6-5 and TRBJ1-3, with a tentative D call TRBD1 (6 bases). The CDR3 covers 14 residues. Germline V gives CDR1 MNHEY, CDR2 SVGAGI. The CDR3 coding sequence is TGTGCCTTAACCGGGGGCAGCTCTGGAAACACCACATATTTT. Translation: CALTGGSSGNTTYF.

This clone was counted a few times. The CDR3 DNA sequence: TGTGCCAGTAGTATCGGCCCCTCCTACGAGCAGTACGTC. This gives the protein CASSIGPSYEQYV. The chain carries TRBV19 and TRBJ2-7; D is unclear. The V end was cut by 3 bases, the J end by 0 bases, with 6 bases between. Germline CDR1 is LNHDA and CDR2 is SQIVND (reference sequence). The CDR3 totals 13 residues.

This clone appeared once. The V gene is TRBV7-8, the J gene TRBJ2-3; no clear D gene. In germline, CDR1 is SGHVS, CDR2 FQNEAQ. Trimming took 2 bases from V and 0 from J, leaving 12 bases between them. The CDR3 is 16 residues long. The CDR3: CASSLYRAASTDTQYF. In DNA form, the CDR3 reads TGTGCCAGCAGCTTATACCGGGCGGCTAGCACAGATACGCAGTATTTT.

V usage is TRBV6-6 and J usage is TRBJ1-1; 8 bases match TRBD1. The CDR3 extends over 16 amino acids. Per the germline V gene, CDR1 is MNHNY and CDR2 is SVGAGI (reference sequence). Unmatched junction bases numbered 18, after V lost 8 bases and J lost 7 bases. The CDR3 bases are TGTGCCAGCTTACTCCATGGACAGGGACGGGCCGTTGAAGCTTTCTTT. Amino acids: CASLLHGQGRAVEAFF.

The chain joins TRBV11-2 to TRBJ2-2; 9 bases match TRBD1. CDR3 length: 14 residues. V shed 6 bases and J 5 bases; nucleotides not matched to a gene: 4. Germline V gene data show CDR1 as SGHAT and CDR2 as FQNNGV. The CDR3, as DNA: TGTGCCAGCAGAAGGGACAGGGAGACCGGGGAGCTGTTTTTT. It encodes CASRRDRETGELFF.